The 15 T cell receptor beta chains reported below all come from one sample, sequenced in a study of cytomegalovirus exposure and HLA in healthy donors (dated by TCRdb to between 2016 and 2019). Libraries were constructed by the immunoSEQ multiplex PCR assay. A mixture of 60 forward primers for TCR Vbeta segments and 13 reverse primers for TCR Jbeta segments was used in the multiplex PCR. As stored in TCRdb, this immuneACCESS dataset retains in-frame rearrangements with V and J assigned. A fraction of the clones does not appear; measured against another copy, unresolved V genes explain less than half of the discrepancy, and the remainder lacks a known reason. Present in this sample are about 79,000 clones, less than 80% of which were seen just once. The top ten clonotypes cover 6.9% of the sample. The sample was PBMCs. All receptors derive from a woman aged 50 to 60 in good health and CMV-seropositive.

This clone was detected a few times. This chain joins TRBV28 and TRBJ2-7; 7 nucleotides agree with TRBD2. With V trimmed by 6 bases and J by 4 bases, 6 bases remained unmatched. The CDR3 runs to 13 residues. CDR1 and CDR2 (germline): MDHEN, SYDVKM. The DNA for the CDR3 is TGTGCCAGCAGGGGAATGGGGGGGTACGAGCAGTACGTC. It is translated as CASRGMGGYEQYV.

The J gene is TRBJ1-1, the V gene TRBV7-6, with TRBD1 as a possible D gene (6 bases). Looked up from germline, CDR1 is SGHVS and CDR2 is FNYEAQ. The CDR3 runs 13 residues. The V gene lost 3 bases and the J gene lost 5 bases, with 10 bases spanning the gap. The CDR3 DNA sequence: TGTGCCAGCAGCTTCGGGGGGCCGACTGAAGCTTTCTTT. The encoded protein is CASSFGGPTEAFF.

The table lists this clone with a few counts. The V call is TRBV19, the J call TRBJ1-6; D remains ambiguous. Germline loops: CDR1 LNHDA, CDR2 SQIVND (reference sequence). CDR3 length equals 16 residues. V lost 5 bases, J lost 7 bases, and 18 bases lay in between. CDR3 region: CASSPRTAERNSPLHF. The CDR3 DNA reads as TGTGCCAGTAGTCCTCGGACTGCTGAGAGAAATTCACCCCTCCACTTT. The full variable domain, its missing parts supplied by reference TRBV19 and TRBJ1-6, is DGGITQSPKYLFRKEGQNVTLSCEQNLNHDAMYWYRQDPGQGLRLIYYSQIVNDFQKGDIAEGYSVSREKKESFPLTVTSAQKNPTAFYLCASSPRTAERNSPLHFGNGTRLTVT.

This chain connects TRBV4-1 to TRBJ1-1; 8 bases are a match to TRBD1. The CDR3 runs to 14 residues. The junction had 9 bases not matched to a gene; V was cut back by 5 bases and J by 7 bases. Germline V lookup: CDR1 MGHRA, CDR2 YSYEKL. The CDR3 spells CASSYHGTGYEAFF. The CDR3 nucleotides are TGCGCCAGCAGCTATCACGGGACAGGTTATGAAGCTTTCTTT.

This chain joins TRBV5-1 and TRBJ1-2; no clear D. Trimming left V 4 bases short and J 6 bases short, with 19 bases between. The CDR3 has 15 residues. Per germline, CDR1 SGHRS and CDR2 YFSETQ. The CDR3 bases are TGCGCCAGCAGCCAAGGGATGGAGGGAAGGAATGGCTACACCTTC. Encoded protein: CASSQGMEGRNGYTF.

This clone appeared a single time. The chain couples TRBV7-9 to TRBJ2-3; TRBD2 might be the D (5 bases). V was trimmed by 2 bases and J by 5 bases, leaving 11 bases between them. Germline values: CDR1 SEHNR, CDR2 FQNEAQ (reference sequence). The CDR3 is 14 amino acids. CDR3 nucleotides: TGTGCCAGCAGCTTACAACTAGTTAAAGATACGCAGTATTTT. Amino acids: CASSLQLVKDTQYF.

The sample holds a few counts of this clone. V is TRBV5-4 and J is TRBJ1-1, with D hard to call. V was trimmed by 0 bases and J by 1 base, leaving 10 bases between them. Looked up from germline, CDR1 is SGHNT and CDR2 is YYREEE (reference sequence). CDR3 length: 15 residues. For the CDR3, the DNA is TGTGCCAGCAGCTTGGCCTTCCGAGGGAACACTGAAGCTTTCTTT. Its translation: CASSLAFRGNTEAFF. The whole variable domain, remainder taken from reference TRBV5-4 and TRBJ1-1, is ETGVTQSPTHLIKTRGQQVTLRCSSQSGHNTVSWYQQALGQGPQFIFQYYREEENGRGNFPPRFSGLQFPNYSSELNVNALELDDSALYLCASSLAFRGNTEAFFGQGTRLTVV.

J is TRBJ2-1 and V is TRBV10-3, with D possibly being TRBD1 (6 bases). Germline V gene sequence: CDR1 ENHRY, CDR2 SYGVKD. V lost 6 bases to trimming and J lost 8 bases, with 11 bases between them. The CDR3 sequence is 12 residues long. CDR3 loop: CAIRQGEDEQFF. DNA of the CDR3: TGTGCCATCAGACAGGGCGAGGATGAGCAGTTCTTC.

The J gene is TRBJ2-3, the V gene TRBV6-5; 14 bases align to TRBD2. The CDR3 sequence is 16 residues long. The V gene end was trimmed by 4 bases and the J gene end by 6 bases; junction bases not matched to a gene: 6. Germline V gene sequence: CDR1 MNHEY, CDR2 SVGAGI. CDR3 protein: CASSSRLAGGPDTQYF. The CDR3 DNA reads as TGTGCCAGCAGTTCTCGACTAGCGGGGGGGCCGGATACGCAGTATTTT.

The chain couples TRBV5-1 to TRBJ1-1, with D possibly being TRBD1 (6 bases). V was clipped by 1 base and J by 4 bases, with 11 bases between them. From germline, CDR1 is SGHRS and CDR2 YFSETQ. The CDR3 extends over 14 amino acids. The CDR3 DNA reads as TGCGCCAGCAGCTTGAAAGGGGGGGGCACTGAAGCTTTCTTT. It translates to CASSLKGGGTEAFF.

This clone appeared once. Here the CDR3 reads CASSQDTGKNIQYF. The DNA of the CDR3 is TGTGCCAGTAGTCAAGACACCGGCAAAAACATTCAGTACTTC. The chain recombines TRBV19 with TRBJ2-4; D gene unclear. The V end lost 5 bases, the J end lost 3 bases, and 11 bases lay between the germline ends. Germline V gene sequence: CDR1 LNHDA, CDR2 SQIVND (reference sequence). This CDR3 comprises 14 residues.

The chain has TRBV6-1 and TRBJ1-6; D gene unclear. CDR1 and CDR2 from the germline V gene are MNHNS and SASEGT. The CDR3 is 14 amino acids. V was cut by 4 bases and J by 4 bases, with 8 bases left in between. The CDR3 sequence: CASSGAIYNSPLHF. The CDR3, as DNA: TGTGCCAGCAGTGGGGCGATATATAATTCACCCCTCCACTTT.

This sequence joins TRBV11-2 and TRBJ2-7; TRBD1 aligns across 9 bases. CDR3 length: 16 amino acids. The germline gives CDR1 SGHAT, CDR2 FQNNGV. V was clipped by 5 bases and J by 2 bases; unmatched bases: 10. The CDR3 DNA follows: TGTGCCAGCAGCCAATTGAGGGACAGGGTGGCCTACGAGCAGTACTTC. Translation: CASSQLRDRVAYEQYF.

A single count supports this clone. The chain combines TRBV5-5 with TRBJ2-3, with 11 nucleotides matching TRBD1. After removal of 0 bases from V and 6 bases from J, the junction contained 15 bases not matched to a gene. In germline, CDR1 is SGHKS, CDR2 YYEKEE (reference sequence). The CDR3 runs 19 residues. The CDR3 region has the DNA TGTGCCAGCAGCTTGGGAGGGAAGGGATGGACAGGGGGCATCGATACGCAGTATTTT. It encodes CASSLGGKGWTGGIDTQYF.

This clone appeared once. The gene calls are TRBV10-3 and TRBJ2-1, with TRBD2 as a possible D gene (6 bases). V dropped 7 bases and J dropped 10 bases, with 11 bases sitting between them. The CDR3 totals 11 residues. The V gene's germline CDR1 is ENHRY and CDR2 SYGVKD. CDR3 in amino acids: CAIMGGGEQFF. CDR3 DNA sequence: TGTGCCATCATGGGGGGTGGGGAGCAGTTCTTC.